The 15 T cell receptor beta chains reported below all come from one sample, sequenced in a study of T-cell reconstitution after alpha-beta-depleted transplantation in children. A TCRbeta library incorporating unique molecular identifiers was prepared. One entry per CDR3 protein results from TCRdb running MiXCR on the PCR reads. The table includes tens of thousands of distinct CDR3 sequences, 15% to 20% detected once. Material: PBMCs, mostly from graft donor cells, obtained 360 days after TCRalphabeta/CD19-depleted stem cell transplant. All receptors come from a male patient between 2 and 10 years old who had a stem cell transplant for acute lymphoblastic leukemia, so the T cells may come from the graft donor.

The J gene is TRBJ2-7, the V gene TRBV10-3; D assignment may be TRBD1 or TRBD2 (5 bases each). Germline V gene lookup returns CDR1 ENHRY and CDR2 SYGVKD. The CDR3 is 13 amino acids. V shed 4 bases and J shed 3 bases, with 10 bases lying between them. The CDR3 reads CAISGAGSYEQYF. The CDR3 region has the DNA TGTGCCATCAGTGGGGCAGGGAGCTACGAGCAGTACTTC.

This clonotype was seen more than once but under ten times. This chain links TRBV30 with TRBJ2-1; 13 bases fit TRBD2. V was clipped by 1 base and J by 6 bases; unmatched bases: 6. The CDR3 spans 16 residues. The germline gives CDR1 GTSNPN, CDR2 SVGIG (reference sequence). CDR3 amino acids: CAWSDWTSGRSNEQFF. CDR3 bases: TGTGCCTGGAGTGACTGGACTAGCGGGAGAAGCAATGAGCAGTTCTTC.

This clonotype was observed a handful of times. This chain connects TRBV20-1 to TRBJ1-1, with 7 bases identical to TRBD1. The CDR3 sequence is 14 residues long. The V segment lost 5 bases and the J segment 4 bases; nucleotides outside the gene matches: 10. Germline V CDR1 and CDR2: DFQATT, SNEGSKA (reference sequence). CDR3 in DNA: TGCAGTGCTCAGAAGGGGGCAAGGGGCACTGAAGCTTTCTTT. Its translation is CSAQKGARGTEAFF.

V and J are TRBV5-1 and TRBJ2-3; 7 nucleotides align to TRBD2. The V gene end was trimmed by 0 bases and the J gene end by 3 bases; junction bases not matched to a gene: 7. The CDR3 loop spans 16 amino acids. Germline V lookup: CDR1 SGHRS, CDR2 YFSETQ. The CDR3 nucleotides read TGCGCCAGCAGCTTGGGGGCGGGAGCTCCGACAGATACGCAGTATTTT. Encoded protein: CASSLGAGAPTDTQYF.

This clonotype was detected once. The rearrangement joins TRBV6-5 to TRBJ2-1; no clear D gene. Trimming took off 0 bases at V and 0 bases at J, with 9 bases between the two ends. From germline, CDR1 is MNHEY and CDR2 SVGAGI. The CDR3 loop spans 16 amino acids. CDR3 bases: TGTGCCAGCAGTTACTCGGCTAGAAGCTCCTACAATGAGCAGTTCTTC. Translation: CASSYSARSSYNEQFF.

This clonotype was seen at least ten times. The V and J genes are TRBV12-3 or TRBV12-4 and TRBJ2-7; D remains unclear. The V end was cut by 1 base, the J end by 7 bases, with 11 bases between. This CDR3 comprises 13 residues. The CDR3 DNA reads TGTGCCAGCAGTTTAGACTCCCTCGGGGAGCAGTACTTC. Protein: CASSLDSLGEQYF.

The CDR3 is CAISESKGTLSVEQYF. CDR3 nucleotide sequence: TGTGCCATCAGTGAGTCGAAGGGGACTCTCTCGGTCGAGCAGTACTTC. The chain employs TRBV10-3 and TRBJ2-7, with D perhaps TRBD2 (6 bases). This CDR3 is 16 amino acids long. The ends were cut back, 0 bases at V and 6 bases at J, with 18 bases in the middle. Looked up from germline, CDR1 is ENHRY and CDR2 is SYGVKD.

CDR3 loop: CASSLKGGQETQYF. Written as DNA, the CDR3 is TGTGCCAGCAGCTTAAAAGGTGGGCAAGAGACCCAGTACTTC. The chain combines TRBV5-4 with TRBJ2-5; D unclear. V lost 2 bases and J lost 2, with 10 bases in between. This CDR3 spans 14 amino acids. CDR1 is SGHNT, CDR2 YYREEE, per germline (reference sequence).

The gene calls are TRBV6-5 and TRBJ1-2; 7 bases line up with TRBD1. This CDR3 is 12 amino acids long. V lost 6 bases, J lost 14 bases, and 12 bases stayed unmatched. CDR1 MNHEY and CDR2 SVGAGI come from the germline V gene. CDR3 sequence reads: CASSMAGGKLTF. Here the CDR3 DNA reads TGTGCCAGCAGCATGGCAGGGGGGAAACTGACCTTC.

The CDR3 DNA reads TGCGCCAGCAGCCCGGGACAGGGTGGCTACGAGCAGTACTTC. Translating gives CASSPGQGGYEQYF. The chain carries TRBV4-1 and TRBJ2-7, with TRBD1 matching over 9 bases. With 4 bases clipped from V and 3 bases from J, the junction kept 4 bases outside the gene matches. The germline CDR1 and CDR2 sequences are MGHRA and YSYEKL. The CDR3 runs to 14 residues.

V usage is TRBV4-1 and J usage is TRBJ2-1; 14 bases are shared with TRBD2. The CDR3 totals 20 residues. The V segment lost 2 bases and the J segment 2 bases; nucleotides outside the gene matches: 11. From germline, CDR1 is MGHRA and CDR2 YSYEKL. The CDR3 DNA sequence: TGCGCCAGCAGCCAAAAACCGGGACTAGCGGGAGTGGCCCCCTACAATGAGCAGTTCTTC. Translated: CASSQKPGLAGVAPYNEQFF.

This clonotype was counted a few times. The chain employs TRBV2 and TRBJ2-1, with TRBD2 identical over 9 bases. With 6 bases clipped from V and 3 bases from J, the junction kept 12 bases outside the gene matches. Germline V gene sequence: CDR1 SNHLY, CDR2 FYNNEI. This CDR3 has 17 residues. CDR3 protein: CASREFLLAGLYNEQFF. The CDR3 bases are TGTGCCAGCAGAGAATTTTTACTAGCGGGCCTCTACAATGAGCAGTTCTTC.

The genes are TRBV3-1 and TRBJ1-6; D ambiguous. Trimming left V 4 bases short and J 6 bases short, with 10 bases between. The CDR3 contains 14 residues. Germline V gives CDR1 LGHDT, CDR2 YNNKEL (reference sequence). The DNA of the CDR3 is TGTGCCAGCAGCCGACTTGCCGGTAATTCACCCCTCCACTTT. Encoded protein: CASSRLAGNSPLHF.

The chain couples TRBV20-1 to TRBJ2-4; D is possibly TRBD1 or TRBD2 (5 bases each). The CDR3 spans 15 residues. V was trimmed by 3 bases and J by 0 bases, leaving 12 bases between them. CDR1 DFQATT and CDR2 SNEGSKA come from the germline V gene (reference sequence). This CDR3 is CSASPGRIAKNIQYF. Written as DNA, the CDR3 is TGCAGTGCTAGCCCGGGGCGGATAGCCAAAAACATTCAGTACTTC.

Only a few counts were recorded for this clonotype. The V and J genes are TRBV7-9 and TRBJ2-1, with 8 positions matching TRBD2. Germline V gene lookup returns CDR1 SEHNR and CDR2 FQNEAQ (reference sequence). V was pared by 5 bases and J by 7 bases, with 10 bases of the junction left unmatched. The CDR3 totals 15 residues. The CDR3 nucleotides read TGTGCCAGCAGCATCTTCGGGAGGGTCGGGAATGAGCAGTTCTTC. Protein product: CASSIFGRVGNEQFF.